These 15 T cell receptor beta chains share one sample of origin, sequenced in a study of cytomegalovirus exposure and HLA in healthy donors. A multiplex PCR was run with 60 Vbeta primers and 13 Jbeta primers. Clones were sequenced by immunoSEQ multiplex PCR, and TCRdb holds only the in-frame ones, with some missing. The data hold more than 80,000 clones, with about four fifths observed a single time. The source material was PBMCs. These receptors came from an older woman in good health and CMV-seropositive.

This rearrangement joins TRBV7-6 to TRBJ2-3; a possible D gene is TRBD1 (5 bases). From germline, CDR1 is SGHVS and CDR2 FNYEAQ. This CDR3 is built from 15 residues. Trimming pared 2 bases from V and 1 base from J, leaving 10 bases between. In DNA, the CDR3 is TGTGCCAGCAGCTTATTCCAGGGTGGCACAGATACGCAGTATTTT. This codes for CASSLFQGGTDTQYF.

This chain connects TRBV30 to TRBJ1-2, with D maybe TRBD1 (5 bases). In germline, CDR1 is GTSNPN, CDR2 SVGIG (reference sequence). The CDR3 extends over 11 amino acids. Trimming pared 2 bases from V and 12 bases from J, leaving 13 bases between. The CDR3 bases are TGTGCCTGGAGTTCGGGCCGGGGGGACACCTTC. Translated, it gives CAWSSGRGDTF.

This chain uses TRBV5-6 with TRBJ2-3; D call uncertain. The CDR3 runs to 12 residues. Trimming removed 2 bases from V and 6 bases from J, with 7 bases in between. Germline values: CDR1 SGHDT, CDR2 YYEEEE. The CDR3 is CASSFIVDTQYF. As DNA, the CDR3 is TGTGCCAGCAGCTTTATCGTCGATACGCAGTATTTT.

This rearrangement joins TRBV30 to TRBJ1-4; tentatively, D is TRBD1 (5 bases). The V gene lost 3 bases and the J gene lost 0 bases, with 14 bases spanning the gap. CDR3 size: 16 residues. Per germline, CDR1 GTSNPN and CDR2 SVGIG (reference sequence). The DNA of the CDR3 is TGTGCCTGGAGCCCATGGACACCTCCAACTAATGAAAAACTGTTTTTT. Amino acids: CAWSPWTPPTNEKLFF.

The rearrangement links TRBV2 to TRBJ1-4; D remains ambiguous. Germline V gene data show CDR1 as SNHLY and CDR2 as FYNNEI. Trimming took off 4 bases at V and 15 bases at J, with 21 bases between the two ends. The CDR3 is 14 amino acids. CDR3 sequence (DNA): TGTGCCAGCAGTGGATTTGGGAGTTGGGAAGGTTTGTTTTTT. Translation gives CASSGFGSWEGLFF.

The chain carries TRBV27 and TRBJ1-6, with unresolved D. V was pared by 7 bases and J by 4 bases, with 14 bases between. Germline V gives CDR1 MNHEY, CDR2 SMNVEV (reference sequence). The CDR3 has 15 amino acids. CDR3 in DNA: TGTGCCAGCACCCACAGCGGGTATTATAATTCACCCCTCCACTTT. Amino acids: CASTHSGYYNSPLHF.

The V gene is TRBV28, the J gene TRBJ2-7; weak D call: TRBD1 (6 bases). CDR3 length: 15 amino acids. CDR1 and CDR2 (germline): MDHEN, SYDVKM. The germline V and J ends were trimmed by 6 bases and 1 base, with 16 bases remaining between them. The CDR3 loop reads CASRPSQGKSYEQYF. In DNA form, the CDR3 reads TGTGCCAGCAGGCCCTCTCAGGGGAAGTCCTACGAGCAGTACTTC.

V is TRBV5-1 and J is TRBJ1-1; TRBD1 matches 7 bases. Per germline, CDR1 SGHRS and CDR2 YFSETQ. V shed 5 bases and J 0 bases; nucleotides not matched to a gene: 13. CDR3 size: 17 residues. For the CDR3, the DNA is TGCGCCAGCAGACCCCGGGACAGAGACTTTATGAACACTGAAGCTTTCTTT. It yields the protein CASRPRDRDFMNTEAFF. The full variable domain, completed using reference TRBV5-1 and TRBJ1-1, is KAGVTQTPRYLIKTRGQQVTLSCSPISGHRSVSWYQQTPGQGLQFLFEYFSETQRNKGNFPGRFSGRQFSNSRSEMNVSTLELGDSALYLCASRPRDRDFMNTEAFFGQGTRLTVV.

The J gene is TRBJ2-7, the V gene TRBV4-2; 10 positions agree with TRBD2. Unmatched junction bases numbered 4, after V lost 0 bases and J lost 8 bases. The CDR3 has 14 residues. Germline assignment: CDR1 LGHNA and CDR2 YNFKEQ. The CDR3 here is CASSQDLAGGKQYF. The CDR3 region has the DNA TGTGCCAGCAGCCAAGATTTAGCGGGAGGCAAGCAGTACTTC.

This clone was counted a single time. In DNA form, the CDR3 reads TGTGCCAGCAGCTTACAGGGGGCAGAGACCCAGTACTTC. This sequence encodes CASSLQGAETQYF. The chain joins TRBV7-6 to TRBJ2-5; 8 bases align to TRBD1. Per the germline V gene, CDR1 is SGHVS and CDR2 is FNYEAQ. This CDR3 region has 13 residues. Trimming at V came to 2 bases and at J to 4 bases, leaving 0 bases not matched to a gene.

Only a few counts were recorded for this clone. The chain employs TRBV7-2 and TRBJ2-7; 9 bases match TRBD1. Per the germline V gene, CDR1 is SGHTA and CDR2 is FQGNSA. This CDR3 is built from 13 residues. Germline trimming cut 5 bases from V and 7 bases from J; bases unmatched to any gene: 6. The CDR3 nucleotides read TGTGCCAGCAGCCACCGGGACAGGGATGAGCAGTACTTC. It codes for CASSHRDRDEQYF.

This sequence joins TRBV25-1 and TRBJ2-7; D perhaps matches TRBD1 (7 bases). In germline, CDR1 is MGHDK, CDR2 SYGVNS. The CDR3 covers 17 residues. The ends were cut back, 4 bases at V and 0 bases at J, with 19 bases in the middle. The CDR3 DNA reads as TGTGCCAGCAGTGGGCCCGGAGGGGGCTGGTTCTCCTACGAGCAGTACTTC. Translated, it gives CASSGPGGGWFSYEQYF.

The chain employs TRBV4-3 and TRBJ2-3, with 10 bases fitting TRBD2. V was clipped by 0 bases and J by 3 bases; unmatched bases: 9. CDR3 size: 18 residues. The germline V gene encodes CDR1 LGHNA and CDR2 YSLEER. For the CDR3, the DNA is TGCGCCAGCAGCCAAGATTCCCCCCAGCGGGGGGGGACAGATACGCAGTATTTT. Encoded protein: CASSQDSPQRGGTDTQYF.

The chain links TRBV19 to TRBJ2-7; 12 nucleotides agree with TRBD2. CDR1 is LNHDA and CDR2 is SQIVND in the germline V gene (reference sequence). With 6 bases clipped from V and 5 bases from J, the junction kept 5 bases outside the gene matches. The CDR3 has 14 residues. Written as DNA, the CDR3 is TGTGCCAGTAGCCTAGCGGGGGGGCGCGACGAGCAGTACTTC. This translates into CASSLAGGRDEQYF.

This clone has more than one count but fewer than ten. This chain joins TRBV4-1 and TRBJ1-2, with 11 bases lining up with TRBD1. This CDR3 contains 20 residues. The germline CDR1 and CDR2 sequences are MGHRA and YSYEKL. Trimming removed 2 bases from V and 3 bases from J; junction bases left unmatched: 17. The CDR3 nucleotides read TGCGCCAGCAGCCAAAAGGGACTCCGGGACAGGGGGGAAGAAGACTATGGCTACACCTTC. The encoded protein is CASSQKGLRDRGEEDYGYTF.